The 31 T cell receptor beta chains given below trace back to one sample, sequenced in a study of CD8 T cells in ankylosing spondylitis. General study findings and limits: Roughly eight highly homologous variants made up a TCR beta motif, and this motif appeared characteristic of ankylosing spondylitis blood.

TCRdb reanalysed the 5' RACE reads using MiXCR and keeps one entry per CDR3 protein. The sample yields 220,000 or so distinct CDR3 sequences, about 18% seen once. For these TCRs, the target antigens are not known. The sequenced material came from blood, either unsorted or a sorted T cell fraction (not recorded which). All receptors come from a male donor with ankylosing spondylitis.

The chain recombines TRBV12-3 or TRBV12-4 with TRBJ1-6; D is possibly TRBD1 (5 bases). This CDR3 has 17 residues. V was cut by 7 bases and J by 3 bases, with 19 bases left in between. CDR3 loop: CASKDTGQGYYNSPLHF. For the CDR3, the DNA is TGTGCCAGCAAGGACACGGGCCAGGGATACTATAATTCACCCCTCCACTTT.

This clonotype showed up just a few times. The chain links TRBV10-2 to TRBJ2-2; no clear D gene. Germline assignment: CDR1 WSHSY and CDR2 SAAADI. Trimming left V 6 bases short and J 4 bases short, with 9 bases between. This CDR3 spans 13 amino acids. The CDR3 DNA sequence: TGCGCCAGCAGGCTCTACGTCACCGGGGAGCTGTTTTTT. Translating it yields CASRLYVTGELFF.

There are a few counts of this clonotype. Sequence at one end of the junction differs from germline and may be a read error. The chain is built from TRBV6-1 and TRBJ2-7, with D perhaps TRBD2 (7 bases). Per the germline V gene, CDR1 is MNHNS and CDR2 is SASEGT. The CDR3 has 14 residues. CDR3 protein: CASSDSLDRGGLLF. The DNA for the CDR3 is TGTGCCAGCAGTGATTCCCTCGATAGGGGGGGACTGCTCTTC.

This clonotype appeared many times. The chain uses TRBV10-3 and TRBJ1-5; TRBD1 is a possible D gene (5 bases). CDR1 and CDR2 from the germline V gene are ENHRY and SYGVKD. CDR3 length equals 16 residues. V dropped 0 bases and J dropped 2 bases, with 11 bases sitting between them. CDR3 protein: CAISESERGGNQPQHF. CDR3 bases: TGTGCCATCAGTGAGTCGGAAAGGGGCGGCAATCAGCCCCAGCATTTT.

This clonotype was counted at least ten times. The V call is TRBV12-3 or TRBV12-4, the J call TRBJ2-5, with a possible D match to TRBD1 (6 bases). V dropped 3 bases and J dropped 1 base, with 9 bases sitting between them. The length of the CDR3 is 14 residues. The CDR3 DNA sequence: TGTGCCAGCAGTTTTCAGGGGACCCAAGAGACCCAGTACTTC. Residues: CASSFQGTQETQYF.

This chain links TRBV27 with TRBJ2-1; D remains ambiguous. Between the trimmed V and J ends, which lost 1 base and 5 bases, there was a span of 12 bases. The CDR3 covers 15 residues. Germline V gives CDR1 MNHEY, CDR2 SMNVEV (reference sequence). The CDR3 region has the DNA TGTGCCAGCAGTTTATTGGGGTACAGTCACAATGAGCAGTTCTTC. Its translation: CASSLLGYSHNEQFF.

This clonotype was observed many times. This chain connects TRBV29-1 to TRBJ1-1; the D gene is possibly TRBD1 (5 bases). Deletions cut 4 bases from V and 7 bases from J, with 19 bases between. The CDR3 totals 14 residues. Germline-derived CDR1 and CDR2 are SQVTM and ANQGSEA. Here the CDR3 reads CSVADLRVVYEAFF. Here the CDR3 DNA reads TGCAGCGTTGCCGACCTCAGGGTAGTTTATGAAGCTTTCTTT.

This sequence joins TRBV4-1 and TRBJ2-7, with D possibly called TRBD1 or TRBD2 (5 bases each). V lost 1 base and J lost 0, with 19 bases in between. This CDR3 has 18 residues. Germline V lookup: CDR1 MGHRA, CDR2 YSYEKL. CDR3 sequence (DNA): TGCGCCAGCAGCCAAGGGGGCCCTCTGGGGGTCTCCTCCTACGAGCAGTACTTC. Its translation is CASSQGGPLGVSSYEQYF.

This clonotype was seen a few times. The genes are TRBV6-1 and TRBJ1-4; a weak D match, TRBD1 (6 bases). In germline, CDR1 is MNHNS, CDR2 SASEGT. The CDR3 runs to 15 residues. V shed 6 bases and J shed 7 bases, with 18 bases lying between them. For the CDR3, the DNA is TGTGCCAGCAGCCTAGTGGGGGGGCCGGGTGAAAAACTGTTTTTT. It yields the protein CASSLVGGPGEKLFF.

This clonotype appeared a few times. V gene TRBV29-1 combines with J gene TRBJ1-1, with D possibly TRBD1 on 6 matching bases. This CDR3 is built from 12 residues. Germline V gives CDR1 SQVTM, CDR2 ANQGSEA. Trimming stripped 3 bases from V and 5 bases from J, with 10 bases between. The CDR3 bases are TGCAGCGTTGAGACAGGTGGAACTGAAGCTTTCTTT. The encoded protein is CSVETGGTEAFF.

CDR3 in amino acids: CASSDSPETSTDTQYF. CDR3 nucleotides: TGTGCCAGCAGTGACTCGCCAGAAACTAGCACAGATACGCAGTATTTT. This chain uses TRBV6-4 with TRBJ2-3, with D unclear. CDR3 length: 16 residues. CDR1 is MRHNA, CDR2 SNTAGT, per germline. With 0 bases removed from V and 0 bases from J, the gap between germline ends came to 10 bases.

The table lists this clonotype with many counts. The chain couples TRBV6-4 to TRBJ2-1; a possible D gene is TRBD1 (6 bases). CDR1 MRHNA and CDR2 SNTAGT come from the germline V gene. Trimming cost V 0 bases and J 9 bases, with 9 bases left between them. The CDR3 has 13 amino acids. CDR3 protein: CASSDSEQGEQFF. CDR3 DNA: TGTGCCAGCAGTGACTCCGAACAGGGTGAGCAGTTCTTC.

This clonotype showed up just a few times. The chain has TRBV5-1 and TRBJ2-3; D gene unclear. The CDR3 has 16 residues. Trimming removed 0 bases from V and 4 bases from J, with 15 bases in between. Germline V CDR1 and CDR2: SGHRS, YFSETQ. The CDR3 sequence: CASSLVSSQVADTQYF. The CDR3 nucleotides are TGCGCCAGCAGCTTGGTCAGCAGTCAAGTCGCAGATACGCAGTATTTT.

The chain carries TRBV29-1 and TRBJ2-5; 7 bases align to TRBD1. Germline CDR1 SQVTM, CDR2 ANQGSEA. The length of the CDR3 is 13 residues. The V and J ends lost 8 bases and 2 bases, in that order; junction bases with no gene match: 8. The CDR3 region has the DNA TGCAGCACCACCGGGACAGAACAAGAGACCCAGTACTTC. This encodes CSTTGTEQETQYF.

This clonotype was detected only a few times. The chain has TRBV12-3 or TRBV12-4 and TRBJ1-4; D not certain. With 3 bases removed from V and 8 bases from J, the gap between germline ends came to 10 bases. This CDR3 spans 13 amino acids. CDR3 in DNA: TGTGCCAGCAGTTTTAATCCCGGGGAAAAACTGTTTTTT. Its protein product is CASSFNPGEKLFF.

There are a few counts of this clonotype. The chain carries TRBV20-1 and TRBJ2-5; 9 nucleotides agree with TRBD2. CDR1 DFQATT and CDR2 SNEGSKA come from the germline V gene (reference sequence). This CDR3 comprises 15 residues. Unmatched junction bases numbered 7, after V lost 0 bases and J lost 5 bases. Here the CDR3 reads CSARDIAGVLETQYF. Here the CDR3 DNA reads TGCAGTGCTAGAGATATAGCGGGAGTCCTGGAGACCCAGTACTTC.

In its sample, this clonotype was seen a few times. The V and J genes are TRBV19 and TRBJ2-7, with TRBD2 as a possible D gene (6 bases). Deletions cut 3 bases from V and 2 bases from J, with 8 bases between. CDR3 length: 13 amino acids. Germline V gives CDR1 LNHDA, CDR2 SQIVND (reference sequence). The CDR3, as DNA: TGTGCCAGTAGTATCGGGGAGGCCTACGAGCAGTACTTC. Translated: CASSIGEAYEQYF.

This clonotype was detected ten times or more. The chain joins TRBV4-1 to TRBJ1-4; 7 bases are a match to TRBD1. Germline V gene lookup returns CDR1 MGHRA and CDR2 YSYEKL. The trim removed 1 base at V and 8 bases at J, leaving 7 bases unmatched. CDR3 length equals 15 residues. The CDR3 loop is CASSQGWTGGEKLFF. Here the CDR3 DNA reads TGCGCCAGCAGCCAAGGATGGACAGGCGGGGAAAAACTGTTTTTT.

This clonotype was counted between two and nine times. CDR3 coding DNA: TGTGCCATCATCCAGACTAGCGGGGGGTTAACTAGCACAGATACGCAGTATTTT. Translation: CAIIQTSGGLTSTDTQYF. V is TRBV10-3 and J is TRBJ2-3; 13 nucleotides line up with TRBD2. The CDR3 runs to 18 residues. V lost 7 bases and J lost 0; bases outside the gene matches: 10. The V gene's germline CDR1 is ENHRY and CDR2 SYGVKD.

The table lists this clonotype with a few counts. The rearrangement links TRBV27 to TRBJ2-5, with D possibly being TRBD2 (6 bases). Germline-derived CDR1 and CDR2 are MNHEY and SMNVEV (reference sequence). V was shortened by 4 bases and J by 5 bases, with 17 bases between the two germline ends. The CDR3 runs 15 residues. The CDR3 nucleotides are TGTGCCAGCAGTTCTCCTTCCGCGGGACGGGAGACCCAGTACTTC. The encoded protein is CASSSPSAGRETQYF.

This clonotype was observed a few times. CDR3 bases: TGTGCCAGCAGTTTAATAGGGGAGACCGGGGAGCTGTTTTTT. Protein: CASSLIGETGELFF. The gene calls are TRBV28 and TRBJ2-2; D possibly matches TRBD1 or TRBD2 (5 bases each). V was clipped by 2 bases and J by 5 bases, with 9 bases between them. The CDR3 spans 14 residues. Germline loops: CDR1 MDHEN, CDR2 SYDVKM.

The sample holds a few counts of this clonotype. The chain uses TRBV4-3 and TRBJ2-7; perhaps TRBD1 as D (5 bases). V dropped 4 bases and J dropped 5 bases, with 18 bases sitting between them. This CDR3 contains 15 residues. CDR1 LGHNA and CDR2 YSLEER come from the germline V gene. This chain's CDR3 is CASSLYSTGFDEQYF. The CDR3 DNA is TGCGCCAGCAGCCTGTACAGTACAGGCTTCGACGAGCAGTACTTC.

V usage is TRBV11-2 and J usage is TRBJ2-1; the match to TRBD1 covers 12 bases. Germline values: CDR1 SGHAT, CDR2 FQNNGV. J lost 8 bases, V lost 3 bases, and 2 bases had no gene match. The CDR3 runs 14 residues. CDR3 sequence: CASSLGQGAYEQFF. The DNA for the CDR3 is TGTGCCAGCAGCTTGGGACAGGGGGCATATGAGCAGTTCTTC.

The J gene is TRBJ1-4, the V gene TRBV7-9; TRBD1 is a possible D gene (5 bases). Trimming shortened V by 5 bases and J by 4 bases, and 8 bases separated the two germline ends. The germline CDR1 and CDR2 sequences are SEHNR and FQNEAQ (reference sequence). The CDR3 has 13 amino acids. The CDR3 DNA reads TGTGCCAGCAGCCGACAGCTTAATGAAAAACTGTTTTTT. Its protein is CASSRQLNEKLFF.

This clonotype showed up just a few times. The J gene is TRBJ2-7, the V gene TRBV7-9; either TRBD1 or TRBD2 may supply D (5 bases each). V was clipped by 5 bases and J by 2 bases, with 19 bases between them. The length of the CDR3 is 16 residues. Germline CDR1 and CDR2: SEHNR and FQNEAQ (reference sequence). The CDR3 region is CASSPRDPVSPYEQYF. In nucleotides, the CDR3 is TGTGCCAGCAGCCCTCGGGACCCGGTATCGCCCTACGAGCAGTACTTC.

The rearrangement uses TRBV27 and TRBJ2-1; the D gene is possibly TRBD2 (6 bases). There are 15 residues in the CDR3. With 2 bases removed from V and 7 bases from J, the gap between germline ends came to 15 bases. Germline values: CDR1 MNHEY, CDR2 SMNVEV (reference sequence). The CDR3 nucleotides read TGTGCCAGCAGTTTACTTGAGCGGGTGGTGAATGAGCAGTTCTTC. The encoded protein is CASSLLERVVNEQFF.

This clonotype was observed a handful of times. The J gene is TRBJ2-3, the V gene TRBV7-9, with D perhaps TRBD1 (6 bases). The length of the CDR3 is 15 residues. Germline V CDR1 and CDR2: SEHNR, FQNEAQ (reference sequence). The V and J ends lost 5 bases and 2 bases respectively, with 14 bases between them. The CDR3: CASSLRTDFTDTQYF. CDR3 DNA: TGTGCCAGCAGCCTGCGGACAGACTTCACAGATACGCAGTATTTT.

The chain employs TRBV6-5 and TRBJ1-1; D ambiguous. In germline, CDR1 is MNHEY, CDR2 SVGAGI. V was pared by 8 bases and J by 12 bases, with 10 bases between. The CDR3 is 9 residues long. The CDR3 region has the DNA TGTGCCAGCGGCTATCCGCCTTTCTTT. Encoded protein: CASGYPPFF.

The genes are TRBV9 and TRBJ2-1; D gene unclear. The CDR3 covers 13 residues. The germline V and J ends were trimmed by 4 bases and 6 bases, with 11 bases remaining between them. In germline, CDR1 is SGDLS, CDR2 YYNGEE. The CDR3 DNA reads as TGTGCCAGCAGCCCCAGACTCCTCAATGAGCAGTTCTTC. Protein sequence: CASSPRLLNEQFF.

This clonotype showed up just a few times. A junction end diverges from the germline sequence, so it may reflect a read error. This chain joins TRBV6-1 and TRBJ1-2, with D maybe TRBD1 (5 bases). The germline CDR1 and CDR2 sequences are MNHNS and SASEGT. CDR3 length: 14 residues. CDR3 amino acids: CASTERAGSYGYTF. The CDR3 DNA reads TGTGCCAGCACTGAACGGGCAGGGTCCTATGGCTACACCTTC.

This clonotype was counted a few times. The rearrangement links TRBV12-3 or TRBV12-4 to TRBJ2-7; D is possibly TRBD2 (5 bases). The CDR3 is 14 residues long. The V gene lost 2 bases and the J gene lost 2 bases, with 10 bases spanning the gap. The CDR3 protein is CASSLWAGTYEQYF. CDR3 DNA: TGTGCCAGCAGTTTATGGGCCGGGACCTACGAGCAGTACTTC.